This T cell receptor (beta chain) was captured by sequencing in a study of low-dose radiotherapy and immunotherapy resistance in tumors (dated by TCRdb to between 2021 and 2024). With regard to the full study: Patients in Cohort 1 were given 0.5 Gy per fraction every 2 weeks, and the prescribed total PTV dose was 6.5 Gy. For Cohort 2, the dose was 1 Gy per fraction given every two weeks, adding up to 13 Gy in total across 26 weeks. Patients were given nivolumab as a 240 mg flat dose every two weeks and ipilimumab at 1 mg/kg every six weeks, with both drugs delivered intravenously. Intravenous cyclophosphamide at 200 mg/m2 was administered every two weeks, one day ahead of each radiation and immunotherapy administration. Starting on cycle 1 day 1, patients took 300 mg of aspirin by mouth once a day for four cycles. First-strand cDNA was synthesized using Superscript III and a set of TRAV- and TRBV-specific primers, so that both TCRalpha and TCRbeta chains were covered. No randomization into treatment groups was done for the people taking part in the trial. Eight patients were included in the translational analysis, namely three from the first dose cohort plus the first five from the second dose cohort.

Instrument used: Illumina HiSeq 2500. TCRs were amplified with Phusion for around 20 PCR cycles using a constant-region primer together with the adapter attached to the V primers. The MessageAmp II aRNA Amplification Kit was used to amplify the isolated mRNA, with in vitro transcription run for 16 hours at 37 degrees C. The Dynabeads mRNA DIRECT Purification Kit was used to isolate the mRNA for TCR sequencing. A second roughly 24-cycle Phusion PCR added indexed Illumina adapters, and products were purified with AMPure XP beads. Regarding the original processing steps: Using custom Perl scripts, TCR sequences encoding the same protein were pooled, out-of-frame sequences were removed, and the abundance of each clonotype was computed. Any TCR sequence supported by only a single read was excluded from analysis. Shannon entropy, Gini index, clonality, richness, and the frequency of TCRs shared between repertoires were included as repertoire metrics. TCRdb reworked the public reads: Q25 trimming with fastp, MiXCR clone assembly, productive beta chains retained. A single entry per CDR3 protein holds the most common genes and DNA from its merged rows. The V and J calls were determined by TCRdb, not by the authors. Counted in this sample were under 60,000 distinct CDR3 sequences; approximately 35% of them appeared once. In total, the top ten clones hold roughly 8% of the sample.

Reading the label with the study, this specimen's time point is: after trial treatment. The sample's treatment or condition label, decoded: LDRT plus nivolumab, ipilimumab, low-dose cyclophosphamide and aspirin (RACIN trial). The donors came from RACIN, which was a single-arm phase I dose-escalation trial that paired nivolumab and ipilimumab with aspirin, low-dose cyclophosphamide and low-dose radiotherapy. Patients with advanced, TIL-negative solid tumors were considered eligible. On this clonotype itself: No cognate antigen has been identified for it. A far larger clone lies a single base away; this is likely a read error.

CDR1 SGHNT and CDR2 YYREEE are derived from the germline V gene (reference sequence). Counted from cysteine to phenylalanine, this CDR3 has 14 amino acids. Only the CDR3 region is kept as DNA, spanning 42 bases read in frame from base 1. This sample comprised PBMCs, obtained after low-dose radiotherapy plus immunotherapy. This TCR derives from a male donor with rectosigmoid adenocarcinoma. The V and J segments used are TRBV5-4 and TRBJ2-1, and 7 junction bases match TRBD2. At the DNA level, the sequence is TGCGCCAGCAGCTCTTTCTCAGCGGGAAATAAGCAGTTCTTC. Translated, it reads CASSSFSAGNKQFF.